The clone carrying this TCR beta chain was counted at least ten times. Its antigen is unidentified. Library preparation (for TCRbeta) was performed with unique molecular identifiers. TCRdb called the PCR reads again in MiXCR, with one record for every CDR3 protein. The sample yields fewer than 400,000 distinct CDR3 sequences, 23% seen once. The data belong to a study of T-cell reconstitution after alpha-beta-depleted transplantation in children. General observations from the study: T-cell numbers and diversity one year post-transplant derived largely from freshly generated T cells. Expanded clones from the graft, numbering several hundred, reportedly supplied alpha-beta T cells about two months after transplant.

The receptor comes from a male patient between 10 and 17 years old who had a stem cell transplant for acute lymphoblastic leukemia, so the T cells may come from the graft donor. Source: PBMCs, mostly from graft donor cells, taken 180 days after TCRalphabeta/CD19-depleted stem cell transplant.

In nucleotides, the CDR3 is TGTGCCATCAGTGAACGTACCCACAGGGCCTTGAACACTGAAGCTTTCTTT. This encodes CAISERTHRALNTEAFF. The rearrangement links TRBV10-3 to TRBJ1-1; tentatively, D is TRBD1 (6 bases). Per the germline V gene, CDR1 is ENHRY and CDR2 is SYGVKD. CDR3 length equals 17 residues. V was pared by 3 bases and J by 0 bases, with 17 bases between.